This section outlines one T cell receptor beta chain sequence together with its context. This CDR3 has 11 residues. Germline CDR1 is SQVTM and CDR2 is ANQGSEA. This entry belongs to a study of Graves' ophthalmopathy and Graves' hyperthyroidism. As the template, RNA transcripts were used to amplify TCR beta CDR3 regions. Investigators did first-round RT-PCR with HTBI primers, then second-round multiplex PCR. Each CDR3 protein gets one entry after TCRdb re-called the multiplex PCR reads with MiXCR. Of about 740,000 distinct CDR3 sequences in the sample, approximately 40% are singletons; the top ten hold about 40%.

The sequenced material came from peripheral blood. The origin of this receptor is an adult man with Graves' ophthalmopathy. V gene TRBV29-1 combines with J gene TRBJ2-5; D is unresolved. CDR3 sequence reads: CSVVRRETQYF. CDR3 in DNA: TGCAGTGTCGTCCGGCGGGAGACCCAGTACTTC.